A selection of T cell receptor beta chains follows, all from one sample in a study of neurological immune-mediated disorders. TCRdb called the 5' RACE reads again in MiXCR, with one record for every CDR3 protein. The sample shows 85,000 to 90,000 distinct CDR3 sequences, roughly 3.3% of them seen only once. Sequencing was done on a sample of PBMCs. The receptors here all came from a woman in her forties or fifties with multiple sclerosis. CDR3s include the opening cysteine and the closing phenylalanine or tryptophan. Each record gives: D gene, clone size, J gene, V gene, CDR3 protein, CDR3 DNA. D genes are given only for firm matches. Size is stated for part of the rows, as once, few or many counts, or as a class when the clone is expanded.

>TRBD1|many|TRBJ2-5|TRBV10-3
CAISDPTGEETQYF
TGTGCCATCAGTGACCCGACAGGGGAAGAGACCCAGTACTTC
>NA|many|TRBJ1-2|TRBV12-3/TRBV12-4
CASSLFQGRENGYTF
TGTGCCAGCAGTTTATTTCAGGGGAGGGAGAATGGCTACACCTTC
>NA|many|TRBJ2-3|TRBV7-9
CASSLGTLRGRVADTQYF
TGTGCCAGCAGCTTAGGAACTCTACGGGGCCGTGTCGCAGATACGCAGTATTTT
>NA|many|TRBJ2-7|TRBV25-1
CASSEWDYEQYF
TGTGCCAGCAGTGAATGGGACTACGAGCAGTACTTC
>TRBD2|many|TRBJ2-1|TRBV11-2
CASSYGGIEQFF
TGTGCCAGCAGCTACGGGGGGATTGAGCAGTTCTTC
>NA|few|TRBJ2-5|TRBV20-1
CSAVSGGLMTQYF
TGCAGTGCTGTCTCCGGTGGACTGATGACCCAGTACTTC
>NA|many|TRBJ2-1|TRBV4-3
CASSRKGGNEQFF
TGCGCCAGCAGCCGCAAAGGGGGGAATGAGCAGTTCTTC
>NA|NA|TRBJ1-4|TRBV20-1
CSAREPRTNEKLFF
TGCAGTGCTAGAGAGCCAAGGACTAATGAAAAACTGTTTTTT
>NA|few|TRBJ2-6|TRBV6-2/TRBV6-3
CASRRPGTFSGANVLTF
TGTGCCAGCAGGCGTCCCGGGACCTTCTCTGGGGCCAACGTCCTGACTTTC
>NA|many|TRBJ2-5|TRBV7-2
CASRDGRAQYF
TGTGCCAGCAGGGACGGCCGCGCTCAGTACTTC
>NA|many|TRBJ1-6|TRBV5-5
CASSLDRVEYNSPLHF
TGTGCCAGCAGCTTGGATAGGGTAGAATATAATTCACCCCTCCACTTT
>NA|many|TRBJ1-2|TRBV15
CATSREPETNYGYTF
TGTGCCACCAGCAGAGAGCCCGAAACTAACTATGGCTACACCTTC
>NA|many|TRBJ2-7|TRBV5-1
CASSPTPQGNGEQYF
TGCGCCAGCAGCCCAACCCCACAGGGAAACGGAGAGCAGTACTTC
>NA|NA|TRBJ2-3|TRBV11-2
CASRGSSGTDTQYF
TGTGCCAGCCGAGGGTCTAGCGGCACAGATACGCAGTATTTT
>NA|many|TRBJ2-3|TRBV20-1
CSASPGTRTADTQYF
TGCAGTGCTAGCCCTGGGACCCGGACCGCAGATACGCAGTATTTT
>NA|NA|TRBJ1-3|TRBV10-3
CAIGHSGNTIYF
TGTGCCATCGGCCACTCTGGAAACACCATATATTTT
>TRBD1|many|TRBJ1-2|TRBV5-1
CASSPSPQGAQGGYTF
TGCGCCAGCAGCCCCTCCCCCCAGGGGGCGCAAGGTGGCTACACCTTC
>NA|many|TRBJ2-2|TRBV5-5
CASSSASDSRGELFF
TGTGCCAGCAGCTCGGCCTCGGACAGCCGTGGGGAGCTGTTTTTT
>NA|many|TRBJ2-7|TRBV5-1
CASSLDTGTDEQYF
TGCGCCAGCAGCTTGGACACAGGGACGGACGAGCAGTACTTC
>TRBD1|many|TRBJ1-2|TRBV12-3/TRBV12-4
CATGQAARYGYTF
TGTGCCACTGGACAGGCCGCCCGCTATGGCTACACCTTC
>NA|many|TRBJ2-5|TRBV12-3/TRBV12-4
CASSLGQRETQYF
TGTGCCAGCAGTTTGGGCCAGCGAGAGACCCAGTACTTC
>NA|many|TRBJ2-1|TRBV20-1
CSALDYPASNEQFF
TGCAGTGCTCTCGACTACCCAGCCTCGAATGAGCAGTTCTTC
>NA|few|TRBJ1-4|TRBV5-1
CASSWGGNEKLFF
TGCGCCAGCAGCTGGGGGGGTAATGAAAAACTGTTTTTT
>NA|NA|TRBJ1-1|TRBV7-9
CASSMTSSTEAFF
TGTGCCAGCAGCATGACAAGCAGCACTGAAGCTTTCTTT
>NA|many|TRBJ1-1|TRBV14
CASSQGVKSTEAFF
TGTGCCAGCAGCCAGGGGGTGAAATCCACTGAAGCTTTCTTT
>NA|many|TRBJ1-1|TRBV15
CATSREKGSNTEAFF
TGTGCCACCAGCAGAGAGAAGGGGTCGAACACTGAAGCTTTCTTT
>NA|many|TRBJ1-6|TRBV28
CASSRSGFSPSGVALHF
TGTGCCAGCAGTCGATCAGGGTTTAGTCCCTCGGGAGTGGCCCTCCACTTT
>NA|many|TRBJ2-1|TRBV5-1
CASSFSGAQSSYNEQFF
TGCGCCAGCAGCTTTTCAGGGGCCCAGAGCTCCTACAATGAGCAGTTCTTC
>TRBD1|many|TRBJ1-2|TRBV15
CATSRDYGQGLSGYTF
TGTGCCACCAGCAGAGATTATGGACAGGGTTTGTCGGGCTACACCTTC
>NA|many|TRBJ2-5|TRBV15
CATSREQGGETQYF
TGTGCCACCAGCAGAGAACAGGGAGGAGAGACCCAGTACTTC
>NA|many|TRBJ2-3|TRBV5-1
CASSSQGTDTQYF
TGCGCCAGCAGCAGCCAAGGCACAGATACGCAGTATTTT
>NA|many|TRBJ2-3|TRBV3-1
CASSPQGSLGTDTQYF
TGTGCCAGCAGCCCCCAGGGGTCCTTAGGCACAGATACGCAGTATTTT
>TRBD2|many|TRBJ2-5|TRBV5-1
CASTQRTSGQETQYF
TGCGCCAGCACCCAACGGACTAGCGGCCAAGAGACCCAGTACTTC
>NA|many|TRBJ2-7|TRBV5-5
CASSLSRVNNEQYF
TGTGCCAGCAGCTTGTCCAGGGTTAATAACGAGCAGTACTTC
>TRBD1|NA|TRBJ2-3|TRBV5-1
CANSLDRMGEDTQYF
TGCGCCAACAGCTTGGACAGGATGGGGGAAGATACGCAGTATTTT
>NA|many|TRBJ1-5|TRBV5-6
CASSFWRQPQHF
TGTGCCAGCAGCTTTTGGAGACAGCCCCAGCATTTT
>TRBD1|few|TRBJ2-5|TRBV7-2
CASSLAVDRAQETQYF
TGTGCCAGCAGCTTAGCGGTGGACAGGGCACAAGAGACCCAGTACTTC
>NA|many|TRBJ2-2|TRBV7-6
CASSLTPGTNTGELFF
TGTGCCAGCAGCTTAACCCCTGGGACGAACACCGGGGAGCTGTTTTTT
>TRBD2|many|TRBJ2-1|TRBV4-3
CASSPDRGGHNEQFF
TGCGCCAGCAGCCCTGACCGGGGGGGGCACAATGAGCAGTTCTTC
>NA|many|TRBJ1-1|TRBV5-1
CASSLVLEARATEAFF
TGCGCCAGCAGCTTGGTCCTCGAAGCCCGAGCAACTGAAGCTTTCTTT
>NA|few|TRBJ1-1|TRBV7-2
CASRSRDTQQAEAFF
TGTGCCAGCAGATCCCGGGACACGCAGCAGGCTGAAGCTTTCTTT
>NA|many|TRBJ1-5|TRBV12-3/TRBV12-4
CASSSTDSSNQPQHF
TGTGCCAGCAGCTCCACAGACTCTAGCAATCAGCCCCAGCATTTT
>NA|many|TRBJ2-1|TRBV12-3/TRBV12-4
CASRGALPDRGNEQFF
TGTGCCAGTCGGGGGGCCCTGCCTGACAGGGGCAATGAGCAGTTCTTC
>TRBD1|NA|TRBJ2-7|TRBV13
CASSLNRGTYEQYF
TGTGCCAGCAGCTTAAACAGGGGAACCTACGAGCAGTACTTC
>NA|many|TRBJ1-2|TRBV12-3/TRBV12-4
CASSRSLGGYTF
TGTGCCAGCAGTCGTTCCCTGGGAGGCTACACCTTC
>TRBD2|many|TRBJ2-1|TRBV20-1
CSARETSGYNEQFF
TGCAGTGCTAGAGAGACTAGCGGCTACAATGAGCAGTTCTTC
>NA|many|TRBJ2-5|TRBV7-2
CASSLVVGLQETQYF
TGTGCCAGCAGCTTAGTGGTAGGGTTGCAAGAGACCCAGTACTTC
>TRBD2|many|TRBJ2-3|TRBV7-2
CASSLGPAGGTDTQYF
TGTGCCAGCAGCTTAGGGCCAGCGGGGGGCACAGATACGCAGTATTTT
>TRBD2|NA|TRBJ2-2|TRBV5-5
CASSSGLAGVGELFF
TGTGCCAGCAGCTCCGGACTAGCGGGGGTCGGGGAGCTGTTTTTT
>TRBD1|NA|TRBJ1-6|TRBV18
CASSPGQGGYNSPLHF
TGTGCCAGCTCACCCGGACAGGGAGGATATAATTCACCCCTCCACTTT
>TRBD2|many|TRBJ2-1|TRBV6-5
CASSYGTSGYNEQFF
TGTGCCAGCAGTTACGGGACTAGCGGCTACAATGAGCAGTTCTTC
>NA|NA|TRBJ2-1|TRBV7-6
CASSLGADSSYNEQFF
TGTGCCAGCAGCCTAGGGGCTGATAGCTCCTACAATGAGCAGTTCTTC
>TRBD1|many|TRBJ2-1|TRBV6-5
CASSWDRNNEQFF
TGTGCCAGCAGTTGGGACAGGAACAATGAGCAGTTCTTC
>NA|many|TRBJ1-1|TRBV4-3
CASSQEWSPEKNTEAFF
TGCGCCAGCAGCCAAGAATGGTCGCCGGAAAAGAACACTGAAGCTTTCTTT
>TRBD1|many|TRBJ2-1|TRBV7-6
CASSPAPQGARPLYNEQFF
TGTGCCAGCAGTCCTGCACCCCAGGGGGCGCGTCCCCTGTACAATGAGCAGTTCTTC
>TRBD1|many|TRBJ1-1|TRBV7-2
CASSYGTGISAEAFF
TGTGCCAGCAGCTATGGGACAGGGATTTCGGCTGAAGCTTTCTTT
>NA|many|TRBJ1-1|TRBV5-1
CASSLEVRGAEAFF
TGCGCCAGCAGCTTGGAAGTAAGGGGAGCTGAAGCTTTCTTT
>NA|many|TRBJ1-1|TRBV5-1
CASSLVSGKNTEAFF
TGCGCCAGCAGCTTGGTTTCGGGTAAGAACACTGAAGCTTTCTTT
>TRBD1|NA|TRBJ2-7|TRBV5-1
CDSSFGTGSYEQYF
TGCGACAGCAGCTTCGGGACAGGATCCTACGAGCAGTACTTC
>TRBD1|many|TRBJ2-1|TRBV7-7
CASSMDRGNEQFF
TGTGCTAGCAGCATGGACAGGGGTAATGAGCAGTTCTTC